This T cell receptor (beta chain) was sequenced in a study of human T cells and chemical hapten exposure. Across the study: The patch tests put 0.01% DPC on the skin of the upper back and were read 6 days later. It was small differences in pooled library volume that mainly caused per-sample TCR yields to vary. General study results and limits: The number of TCRs above 1 in 1000 frequency did not change after DPC sensitization.

Points on this clonotype: What it binds is not known.

TCRdb re-analysed the RACE reads in MiXCR, keeping a single row per CDR3 protein. The table shows about 82,000 distinct CDR3 sequences, with 6.6% occurring only once. As for time point: patch test 2, 6 weeks after DPC sensitization. The treatment: therapeutic diphenylcyclopropenone sensitization with weekly scalp DPC. With 4 bases removed from V and 8 bases from J, the gap between germline ends came to 20 bases. This CDR3 region has 15 residues. Germline CDR1 and CDR2: LGHDT and YNNKEL (reference sequence). The J gene is TRBJ1-2, the V gene TRBV3-1; D is undetermined. The receptor was derived from a woman in her twenties or thirties with alopecia areata. Some clones in this sample may be carry-over from other donors' samples. The sample in question was whole blood, obtained in connection with sensitization to the hapten diphenylcyclopropenone (DPC). This CDR3 reads CASSPLDSPSTGYTF. CDR3 bases: TGTGCCAGCAGCCCCCTGGACTCCCCCAGCACGGGCTACACCTTC. The whole variable domain, filled in from reference TRBV3-1 and TRBJ1-2, reads DTAVSQTPKYLVTQMGNDKSIKCEQNLGHDTMYWYKQDSKKFLKIMFSYNNKELIINETVPNRFSPKSPDKAHLNLHINSLELGDSAVYFCASSPLDSPSTGYTFGSGTRLTVV.